This T cell receptor beta chain was sequenced for a study of PD-1 blockade in mismatch repair-deficient tumors. Study as a whole: Patients had fewer than 15 mismatch repair-deficient cancer types and were previously treated and progressing. Study results and caveats: Tumor-resident clones, often absent from pretreatment blood, expanded after pembrolizumab and then contracted.

The V gene end was trimmed by 5 bases and the J gene end by 4 bases; junction bases not matched to a gene: 10. CDR3 length: 16 residues. Germline assignment: CDR1 SGHNT and CDR2 YENEEA. Regarding this clone: Its cognate antigen is unknown.

Clones were read by immunoSEQ multiplex PCR, and TCRdb kept only the in-frame ones, dropping some. The sample contains roughly 120,000 clones, 60% to 85% of which appear only once. Every patient had mismatch repair deficiency by PCR or immunohistochemistry. TCR sequencing covered a few patients who responded to pembrolizumab. The rearrangement links TRBV11-3 to TRBJ2-1, with 8 positions matching TRBD2. The receptor was derived from an adult with mismatch repair-deficient cancer. Sample: peripheral blood, taken approximately 14 months after starting pembrolizumab. The CDR3: CASSAEPGGRYNEQFF. CDR3 DNA sequence: TGTGCCAGCAGCGCCGAACCGGGCGGGAGGTACAATGAGCAGTTCTTC.